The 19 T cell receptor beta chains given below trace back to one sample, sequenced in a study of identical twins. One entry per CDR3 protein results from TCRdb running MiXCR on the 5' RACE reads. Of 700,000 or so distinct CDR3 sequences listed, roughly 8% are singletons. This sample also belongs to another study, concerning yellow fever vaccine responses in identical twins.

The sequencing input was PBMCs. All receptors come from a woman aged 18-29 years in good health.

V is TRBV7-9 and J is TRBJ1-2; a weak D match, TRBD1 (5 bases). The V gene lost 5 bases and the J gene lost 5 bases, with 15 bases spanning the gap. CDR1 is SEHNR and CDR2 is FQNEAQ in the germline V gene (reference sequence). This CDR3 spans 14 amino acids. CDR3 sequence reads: CASSASGTDYGYTF. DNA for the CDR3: TGTGCCAGCAGCGCTTCCGGGACGGATTATGGCTACACCTTC.

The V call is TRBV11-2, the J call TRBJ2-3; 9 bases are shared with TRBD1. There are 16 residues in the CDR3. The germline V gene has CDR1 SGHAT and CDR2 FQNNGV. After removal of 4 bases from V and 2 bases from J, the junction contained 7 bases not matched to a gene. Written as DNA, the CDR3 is TGTGCCAGCAGCTCCCACAGGGGGCGCGACACAGATACGCAGTATTTT. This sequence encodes CASSSHRGRDTDTQYF.

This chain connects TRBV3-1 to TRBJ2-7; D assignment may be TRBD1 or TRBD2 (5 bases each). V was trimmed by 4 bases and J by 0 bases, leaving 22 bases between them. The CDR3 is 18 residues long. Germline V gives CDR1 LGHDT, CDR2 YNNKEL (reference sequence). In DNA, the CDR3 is TGTGCCAGCAGCCTAAAATGGGACGGTTGGTTGGGCTCCTACGAGCAGTACTTC. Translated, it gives CASSLKWDGWLGSYEQYF.

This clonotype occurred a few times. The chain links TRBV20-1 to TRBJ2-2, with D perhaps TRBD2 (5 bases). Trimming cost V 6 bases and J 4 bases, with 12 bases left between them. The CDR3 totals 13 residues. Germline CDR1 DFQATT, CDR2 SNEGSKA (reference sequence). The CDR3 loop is CSAADGVTGELFF. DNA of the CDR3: TGCAGTGCCGCCGACGGGGTCACCGGGGAGCTGTTTTTT.

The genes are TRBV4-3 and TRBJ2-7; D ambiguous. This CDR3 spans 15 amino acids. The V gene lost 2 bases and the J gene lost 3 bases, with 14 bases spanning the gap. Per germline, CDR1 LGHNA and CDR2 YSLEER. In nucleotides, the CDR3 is TGCGCCAGCAGCCAATCAGACGAGAACCTCTACGAGCAGTACTTC. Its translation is CASSQSDENLYEQYF.

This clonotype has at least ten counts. CDR3 amino acids: CASSLRGGGQAGTEAFF. CDR3 DNA sequence: TGTGCCAGCAGCTTAAGAGGTGGGGGACAGGCCGGCACTGAAGCTTTCTTT. This sequence joins TRBV7-3 and TRBJ1-1; the match to TRBD1 covers 8 bases. V shed 1 base, J shed 4 bases, and the junction held 11 bases outside the gene matches. Per germline, CDR1 SGHTA and CDR2 FQGTGA. This CDR3 spans 17 amino acids.

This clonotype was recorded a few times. DNA for the CDR3: TGTGCCACCAGCAGAGTGGTGGCAGGGGGAGGTGAGCAGTTCTTC. Its protein product is CATSRVVAGGGEQFF. V and J are TRBV15 and TRBJ2-1; the D gene is possibly TRBD1 (7 bases). The CDR3 totals 15 residues. The V and J ends lost 1 base and 9 bases respectively, with 16 bases between them. Germline-derived CDR1 and CDR2 are LNHNV and YYDKDF (reference sequence).

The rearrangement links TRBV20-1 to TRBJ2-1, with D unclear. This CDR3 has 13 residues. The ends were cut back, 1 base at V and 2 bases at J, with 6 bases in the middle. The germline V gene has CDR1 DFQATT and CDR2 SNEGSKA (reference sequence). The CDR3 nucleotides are TGCAGTGCTAGAGTTTCAACCTACAATGAGCAGTTCTTC. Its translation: CSARVSTYNEQFF.

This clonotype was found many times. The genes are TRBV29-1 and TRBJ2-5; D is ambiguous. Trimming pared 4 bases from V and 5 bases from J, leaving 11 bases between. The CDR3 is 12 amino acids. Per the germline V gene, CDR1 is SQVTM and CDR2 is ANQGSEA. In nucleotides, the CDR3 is TGCAGCGTTGTCGGCCTCAAGGAGACCCAGTACTTC. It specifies CSVVGLKETQYF.

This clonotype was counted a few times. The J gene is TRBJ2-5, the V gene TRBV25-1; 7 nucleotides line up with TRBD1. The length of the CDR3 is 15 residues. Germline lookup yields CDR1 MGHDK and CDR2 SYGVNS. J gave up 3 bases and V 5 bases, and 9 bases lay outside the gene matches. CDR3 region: CASSQPGQTKETQYF. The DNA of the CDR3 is TGTGCCAGCAGTCAGCCGGGACAGACTAAAGAGACCCAGTACTTC. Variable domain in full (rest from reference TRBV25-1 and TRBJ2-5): EADIYQTPRYLVIGTGKKITLECSQTMGHDKMYWYQQDPGMELHLIHYSYGVNSTEKGDLSSESTVSRIRTEHFPLTLESARPSHTSQYLCASSQPGQTKETQYFGPGTRLLVL.

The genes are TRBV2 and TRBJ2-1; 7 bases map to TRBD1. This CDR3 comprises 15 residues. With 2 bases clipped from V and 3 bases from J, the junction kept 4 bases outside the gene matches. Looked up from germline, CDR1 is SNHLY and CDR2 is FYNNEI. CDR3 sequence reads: CASSERAGGYNEQFF. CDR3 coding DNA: TGTGCCAGCAGTGAACGGGCAGGGGGCTACAATGAGCAGTTCTTC.

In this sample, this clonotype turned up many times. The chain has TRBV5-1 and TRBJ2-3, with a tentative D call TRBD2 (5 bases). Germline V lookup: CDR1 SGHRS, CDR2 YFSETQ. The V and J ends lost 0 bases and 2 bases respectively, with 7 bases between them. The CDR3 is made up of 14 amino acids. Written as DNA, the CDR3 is TGCGCCAGCAGCTTGGGACTAATCACAGATACGCAGTATTTT. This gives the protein CASSLGLITDTQYF.

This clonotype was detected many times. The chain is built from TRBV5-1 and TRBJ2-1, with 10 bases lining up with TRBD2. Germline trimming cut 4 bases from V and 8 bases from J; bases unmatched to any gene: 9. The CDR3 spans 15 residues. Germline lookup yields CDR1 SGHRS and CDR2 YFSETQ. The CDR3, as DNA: TGCGCCAGCAGCCTTATAGCGGGAGGAGGCTATGAGCAGTTCTTC. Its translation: CASSLIAGGGYEQFF.

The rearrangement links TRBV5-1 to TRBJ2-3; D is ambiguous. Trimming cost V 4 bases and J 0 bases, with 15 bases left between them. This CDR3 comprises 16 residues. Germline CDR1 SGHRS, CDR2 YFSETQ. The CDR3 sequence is CASSPRVLGSTDTQYF. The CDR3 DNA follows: TGCGCCAGCAGCCCACGGGTCCTAGGGAGCACAGATACGCAGTATTTT.

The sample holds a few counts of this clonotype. Here the CDR3 DNA reads TGTGCCAGCAGCCCCCTCGAATCGGGGGATGAGCAGTTCTTC. It is translated as CASSPLESGDEQFF. The J gene is TRBJ2-1, the V gene TRBV27; maybe TRBD2 (6 bases). The germline CDR1 and CDR2 sequences are MNHEY and SMNVEV (reference sequence). CDR3 length equals 14 residues. V was trimmed by 6 bases and J by 8 bases, leaving 17 bases between them.

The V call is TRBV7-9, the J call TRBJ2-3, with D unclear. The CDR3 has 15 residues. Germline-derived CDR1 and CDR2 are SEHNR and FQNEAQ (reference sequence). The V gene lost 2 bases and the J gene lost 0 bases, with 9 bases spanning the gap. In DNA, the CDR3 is TGTGCCAGCAGCTTAATCCGATCGAGCACAGATACGCAGTATTTT. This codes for CASSLIRSSTDTQYF.

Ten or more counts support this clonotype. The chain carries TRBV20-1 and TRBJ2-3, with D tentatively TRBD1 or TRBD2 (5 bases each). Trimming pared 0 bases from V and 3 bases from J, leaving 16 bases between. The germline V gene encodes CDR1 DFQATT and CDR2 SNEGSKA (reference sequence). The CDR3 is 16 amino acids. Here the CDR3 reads CSAREATGRGTDTQYF. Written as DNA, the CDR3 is TGCAGTGCTAGAGAGGCAACGGGACGCGGGACAGATACGCAGTATTTT.

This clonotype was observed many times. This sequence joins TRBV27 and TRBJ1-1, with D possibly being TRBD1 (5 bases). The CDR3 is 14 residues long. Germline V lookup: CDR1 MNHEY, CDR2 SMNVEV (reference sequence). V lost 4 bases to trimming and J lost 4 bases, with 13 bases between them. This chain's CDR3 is CASSSPGQPTEAFF. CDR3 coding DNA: TGTGCCAGCAGTTCACCAGGACAACCCACTGAAGCTTTCTTT.

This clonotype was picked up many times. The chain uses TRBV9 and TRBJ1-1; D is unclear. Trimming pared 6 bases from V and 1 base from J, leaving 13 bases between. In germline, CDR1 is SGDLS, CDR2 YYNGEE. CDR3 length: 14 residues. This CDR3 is CASTAGGGNTEAFF. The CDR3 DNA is TGTGCCAGCACCGCCGGCGGAGGGAACACTGAAGCTTTCTTT.